This T cell receptor beta chain was retrieved from a study of blood T cell repertoires in COVID-19. As for the study in general: In each case, the material was cDNA or gDNA derived from T cells, B-cell-depleted T cells, or PBMCs.

Only one count was recorded for this clone. The data were produced by immunoSEQ multiplex PCR, yet TCRdb's version contains in-frame clones alone and is incomplete. Among some 460,000 clones, about 89% were seen once, and the ten largest hold over 4%. CDR3 length equals 19 residues. CDR1 and CDR2 (germline): MDHEN, SYDVKM. J gave up 1 base and V 6 bases, and 16 bases lay outside the gene matches. Input material: peripheral blood. V and J are TRBV28 and TRBJ2-3; TRBD2 matches 10 bases. The receptor was derived from a woman younger than 45 with acute or convalescent COVID-19. The CDR3 DNA is TGTGCCAGCAGAGTACTTCCCGCTAGCGGGGGTGGAGGCACAGATACGCAGTATTTT. Encoded protein: CASRVLPASGGGGTDTQYF. Based on the CDR3 plus reference TRBV28 and TRBJ2-3, the full variable domain is DVKVTQSSRYLVKRTGEKVFLECVQDMDHENMFWYRQDPGLGLRLIYFSYDVKMKEKGDIPEGYSVSREKKERFSLILESASTNQTSMYLCASRVLPASGGGGTDTQYFGPGTRLTVL.